This is a list of T cell receptor beta chains from one sample in a study of graft-versus-host responses after intestinal transplantation. For these TCRs, the target antigens are not known. The method was immunoSEQ multiplex PCR; TCRdb's version includes in-frame clones alone and lacks a portion of them. The sample carries roughly 85,000 clones, approximately 90% recorded once. Sequences were derived from unstimulated CD8+ T cells sorted from spleen or lymph node cells, sampled before transplant. Receptor source: a human donor who was the organ donor for an intestinal transplant. Both conserved end residues are part of each CDR3. A D gene is named only where the DNA matches it firmly.

V,J,D,CDR3
TRBV27,TRBJ1-1,-,CASKGIPNTEAFF
TRBV11-2,-,TRBD1,CASTGTGPSYEQYF
TRBV9,TRBJ2-3,TRBD2,CASSVSGGTDTQYF
TRBV27,TRBJ1-2,TRBD1,CASSFGGTAAYGYTF
TRBV10-2,TRBJ1-4,-,CASSESTGWEKLFF
TRBV4-1,TRBJ2-7,-,CASSQDLQSSYEQYF
TRBV5-1,TRBJ1-1,TRBD1,CASSLTGGTEAFF
TRBV5-1,TRBJ1-6,-,CASSLGDMRSYNSPLHF
TRBV27,TRBJ2-3,-,CASSSWEAGTDTQYF
TRBV6-5,TRBJ1-1,-,CASSESGAYTEAFF
TRBV6-5,TRBJ2-1,-,CASSLDRNEQFF
TRBV4-1,TRBJ1-5,TRBD1,CASSQLGTGNQPQHF
TRBV9,TRBJ2-3,-,CASSVEADTQYF
TRBV7-6,TRBJ2-7,TRBD2,CASSLAGGSYDEQYF
TRBV27,TRBJ1-5,-,CASSSFPTQPQHF
TRBV6-5,TRBJ2-7,-,CASSLGERLDEQYF
TRBV23-1,TRBJ2-7,-,CASISTVKIYEQYF
TRBV27,TRBJ2-7,-,CASSWSVDSYEQYF
TRBV5-1,TRBJ2-2,-,CASSLAKGRGTGELFF